Listed below are T cell receptor beta chains from one sample, sequenced in a study of regulatory T cells in long-lasting Graves disease. From the multiplex PCR reads, TCRdb called clonotypes with MiXCR, one entry per CDR3 protein. This sample has about 530,000 distinct CDR3 sequences, with roughly a sixth found just once. This sample also belongs to another study, concerning T cells in Graves' hyperthyroidism and ophthalmopathy.

This material consisted of peripheral blood mononuclear cells (PBMCs), taken at new diagnosis, from a patient treated with antithyroid drugs. These receptors were obtained from a woman aged 35-60 years with Graves disease. Both conserved end residues are part of each CDR3. Fields, in order: CDR3 DNA, CDR3 protein, V gene, D gene, J gene, clone size. A D gene is named only where the DNA matches it firmly. Clone sizes are given selectively: once, few, many, or a class where the clone is expanded.

TGTGCCAGCAGTATGTCCGGGACCGGCACCTACGAGCAGTTCTTC	CASSMSGTGTYEQFF	TRBV12-3/TRBV12-4	-	TRBJ2-1	many
TGTGCCAGCAGCCGGGGGGCCGGGAGGGGCTCTTCCTACGAGCAGTACTTC	CASSRGAGRGSSYEQYF	TRBV11-2	TRBD2	TRBJ2-7	-
TGTGCCAGCAGCGTAGGCGGGCAGGGGGCCTACGAGCAGTACTTC	CASSVGGQGAYEQYF	TRBV9	TRBD1	TRBJ2-7	-
TGTGCCAGCAGCTTATTCGGGGCAGAGAATTCACCCCTCCACTTT	CASSLFGAENSPLHF	TRBV5-5	-	TRBJ1-6	-
TGCGCCAGCAGCGCCAGGGAGGACCTCCCTTCTGGAAACACCATATATTTT	CASSAREDLPSGNTIYF	TRBV4-1	-	TRBJ1-3	-
TGCAGTGCCCCCCGTGGGGGGAGGTATAGTGAGCAGTTCTTC	CSAPRGGRYSEQFF	TRBV20-1	-	TRBJ2-1	many
TGCAGTGCGAGAAACAGGGAGAGGACCTATAATTCACCCCTCCACTTT	CSARNRERTYNSPLHF	TRBV20-1	-	TRBJ1-6	many
TGCAGTGCTAGTCCCAAATGGACAGGGGGCTATGGCTACACCTTC	CSASPKWTGGYGYTF	TRBV20-1	TRBD1	TRBJ1-2	many
TGTGCCAGCAGTTTTGACGGGACAGGGCAGGAGCAGTACTTC	CASSFDGTGQEQYF	TRBV12-3/TRBV12-4	TRBD1	TRBJ2-7	-
TGCAGCGTTGACGACAGGGAAAACTATGGCTACACCTTC	CSVDDRENYGYTF	TRBV29-1	TRBD1	TRBJ1-2	few
TGTGCCAGCAGACTAGCGGCTGAGCAGTTCTTC	CASRLAAEQFF	TRBV19	TRBD2	TRBJ2-1	-
TGCGCCAGCAGCCGGACAGGGAGGAGCACAGATACGCAGTATTTT	CASSRTGRSTDTQYF	TRBV4-1	TRBD1	TRBJ2-3	few
TGTGCCACCGGGACCTACCAACCAACGGGAGATCAGCCCCAGCATTTT	CATGTYQPTGDQPQHF	TRBV10-3	-	TRBJ1-5	few
TGTGCCAGCAGTGAGGGAGGGAGTGGGGCGCAGTATTTT	CASSEGGSGAQYF	TRBV6-1	TRBD2	TRBJ2-3	-
TGTGCCATCGGGACAGATGGTGCCAATCAGCCCCAGTATTTT	CAIGTDGANQPQYF	TRBV19	TRBD1	TRBJ2-3	-
TGTGCCAGCAGCTTAGTCAGGGTCTCGAACACCGGGGAGCTGTTTTTT	CASSLVRVSNTGELFF	TRBV11-2	-	TRBJ2-2	many
TGTGCCACCAGCAGAGATAGGACAGCCCTAAATCAGCCCCAGCATTTT	CATSRDRTALNQPQHF	TRBV15	-	TRBJ1-5	many
TGCGCCAGCAGCCAAACTCTACTAGCGGGGGAAGGTTACGAGCAGTACTTC	CASSQTLLAGEGYEQYF	TRBV4-1	TRBD2	TRBJ2-7	-
TGTGCCAGCAGTTCGCTCGGCTATGGCTACACCTTC	CASSSLGYGYTF	TRBV12-3/TRBV12-4	-	TRBJ1-2	many